These 17 T cell receptor beta chains share one sample of origin, sequenced in a study of regulatory T cells in long-lasting Graves disease. Time point indicated: persistent/refractory GD, antithyroid drugs over 5 years with positive TRAb. Extracted RNA from PBMCs served as the source of the TCR library. Arm-PCR of CDR3 regions and iRepertoire HTBI primers were the basis on which TCR beta libraries were built. In TCRdb, the multiplex PCR reads were re-called with MiXCR into one record per CDR3 protein. This table has about half a million distinct CDR3 sequences, 20% to 25% appearing once. Sequences were derived from peripheral blood mononuclear cells (PBMCs), sampled when the disease was refractory, from a patient treated with antithyroid drugs. All receptors derive from a female donor with Graves disease.

CDR3 region: CASSYAGDSPLHF. DNA for the CDR3: TGTGCCAGCAGTTATGCAGGGGATTCACCCCTCCACTTT. This rearrangement joins TRBV6-2 or TRBV6-3 to TRBJ1-6; D is possibly TRBD1 (6 bases). The ends were cut back, 3 bases at V and 8 bases at J, with 8 bases in the middle. The length of the CDR3 is 13 residues. Germline-derived CDR1 and CDR2 are MNHEY and SVGEGT.

The chain joins TRBV29-1 to TRBJ2-5; 8 bases line up with TRBD1. This CDR3 has 15 amino acids. The junction had 11 bases not matched to a gene; V was cut back by 6 bases and J by 2 bases. Germline values: CDR1 SQVTM, CDR2 ANQGSEA. The CDR3 sequence: CSVTRQGSPQETQYF. CDR3 sequence (DNA): TGCAGCGTAACTCGACAGGGGTCCCCACAAGAGACCCAGTACTTC.

This clonotype was seen only a few times. The CDR3 DNA follows: TGTGCCAGCAGCCTCCCGCCTAGCGACTACGAGCAGTACTTC. Encoded protein: CASSLPPSDYEQYF. This chain connects TRBV6-2 or TRBV6-3 to TRBJ2-7, with D tentatively TRBD2 (6 bases). The ends were cut back, 6 bases at V and 3 bases at J, with 15 bases in the middle. Germline assignment: CDR1 MNHEY and CDR2 SVGEGT. CDR3 length: 14 residues.

Of note for this clonotype: The CDR3 does not end in the conserved phenylalanine or tryptophan, so this is likely a read error. This rearrangement joins TRBV7-2 to TRBJ2-2, with D perhaps TRBD1 (6 bases). From germline, CDR1 is SGHTA and CDR2 FQGNSA. V was trimmed by 5 bases and J by 5 bases, leaving 12 bases between them. CDR3 length: 14 residues. The CDR3 spells CASSPGRGTGELFL. The CDR3 DNA is TGTGCCAGCAGCCCTGGCAGGGGTACCGGGGAGCTGTTTCTT.

This clonotype was seen repeatedly, ten times or more. The rearrangement joins TRBV12-3 or TRBV12-4 to TRBJ1-1; D not resolved. The CDR3 loop spans 14 amino acids. Trimming stripped 8 bases from V and 0 bases from J, with 13 bases between. The CDR3 is CASSSQMMNTEAFF. CDR3 DNA: TGTGCCAGCTCCTCGCAGATGATGAACACTGAAGCTTTCTTT.

This clonotype showed up many times. The chain employs TRBV11-2 and TRBJ2-5; D is unclear. Trimming pared 5 bases from V and 4 bases from J, leaving 20 bases between. This CDR3 region has 16 residues. Germline CDR1 reads SGHAT; CDR2 reads FQNNGV. The CDR3: CASSLYRRGSPETQYF. Written as DNA, the CDR3 is TGTGCCAGCAGCCTTTATCGGCGCGGATCGCCAGAGACCCAGTACTTC.

The chain employs TRBV7-9 and TRBJ2-5; the D gene is possibly TRBD2 (6 bases). V was trimmed by 5 bases and J by 9 bases, leaving 16 bases between them. Germline values: CDR1 SEHNR, CDR2 FQNEAQ (reference sequence). This CDR3 contains 13 residues. The CDR3 nucleotides read TGTGCCAGCAGCCCCCCTTGGTGGAGGGCCCAGTACTTC. It yields the protein CASSPPWWRAQYF.

This chain links TRBV28 with TRBJ2-7, with unresolved D. V was clipped by 8 bases and J by 3 bases, with 14 bases between them. This CDR3 contains 13 residues. Germline loops: CDR1 MDHEN, CDR2 SYDVKM. CDR3 bases: TGTGCCAGCGGTCGGGCAGAGCTCTACGAGCAGTACTTC. Protein product: CASGRAELYEQYF.

The V call is TRBV7-2, the J call TRBJ1-4; 11 nucleotides match TRBD1. The germline V gene encodes CDR1 SGHTA and CDR2 FQGNSA. V was clipped by 5 bases and J by 7 bases; unmatched bases: 6. The CDR3 spans 15 residues. The CDR3: CASSPPGTGGEKLFF. The CDR3 region has the DNA TGTGCCAGCAGCCCTCCCGGGACAGGGGGTGAAAAACTGTTTTTT. The full variable domain, rest sourced from reference TRBV7-2 and TRBJ1-4, is GAGVSQSPSNKVTEKGKDVELRCDPISGHTALYWYRQSLGQGLEFLIYFQGNSAPDKSGLPSDRFSAERTGGSVSTLTIQRTQQEDSAVYLCASSPPGTGGEKLFFGSGTQLSVL.

The table lists this clonotype with many counts. This chain connects TRBV29-1 to TRBJ2-7; D is possibly TRBD2 (6 bases). Trimming left V 7 bases short and J 7 bases short, with 20 bases between. The germline gives CDR1 SQVTM, CDR2 ANQGSEA. The CDR3 runs 13 residues. The CDR3 reads CSAMGFDRGEQYF. CDR3 sequence (DNA): TGCAGCGCTATGGGCTTCGATCGGGGGGAGCAGTACTTC.

This clonotype has just a few counts. The genes are TRBV4-3 and TRBJ1-1; D unclear. This CDR3 spans 16 amino acids. CDR1 is LGHNA, CDR2 YSLEER, per germline. The V and J ends lost 0 bases and 0 bases respectively, with 11 bases between them. The CDR3 sequence is CASSQDLVGVNTEAFF. The CDR3 region has the DNA TGCGCCAGCAGCCAAGATCTCGTGGGTGTGAACACTGAAGCTTTCTTT.

With regard to this clonotype: This is likely a read error, given that the CDR3 carries no conserved phenylalanine or tryptophan at its end. The chain couples TRBV20-1 to TRBJ2-7; 11 nucleotides agree with TRBD2. Germline CDR1 and CDR2: DFQATT and SNEGSKA (reference sequence). This CDR3 contains 15 residues. Trimming at V came to 6 bases and at J to 3 bases, leaving 10 bases not matched to a gene. CDR3 amino acids: CSAAPSGRSFYEQYL. CDR3 coding DNA: TGCAGTGCAGCCCCTAGCGGGAGGTCCTTCTACGAGCAGTACCTC.

This clonotype was counted ten times or more. The gene calls are TRBV28 and TRBJ2-4; 13 bases match TRBD2. In germline, CDR1 is MDHEN, CDR2 SYDVKM. With V trimmed by 6 bases and J by 8 bases, 7 bases remained unmatched. This CDR3 region has 15 residues. The CDR3 coding sequence is TGTGCCAGCAGCAGGACTAGCGGGAGCGTGGACATTCAGTACTTC. Translating it yields CASSRTSGSVDIQYF.

This chain connects TRBV19 to TRBJ1-1; TRBD1 is a possible D gene (5 bases). The CDR3 consists of 14 residues. Germline lookup yields CDR1 LNHDA and CDR2 SQIVND (reference sequence). V was clipped by 6 bases and J by 0 bases, with 11 bases between them. The CDR3: CASSGRVMNTEAFF. The CDR3 DNA reads as TGTGCCAGTAGCGGCAGGGTGATGAACACTGAAGCTTTCTTT. Full variable domain (rest looked up from reference TRBV19 and TRBJ1-1): DGGITQSPKYLFRKEGQNVTLSCEQNLNHDAMYWYRQDPGQGLRLIYYSQIVNDFQKGDIAEGYSVSREKKESFPLTVTSAQKNPTAFYLCASSGRVMNTEAFFGQGTRLTVV.

This clonotype has only a few counts. The chain recombines TRBV15 with TRBJ2-7; perhaps TRBD2 as D (6 bases). Germline assignment: CDR1 LNHNV and CDR2 YYDKDF (reference sequence). Trimming shortened V by 3 bases and J by 1 base, and 10 bases separated the two germline ends. CDR3 size: 14 residues. CDR3 sequence (DNA): TGTGCCACCAGCAGGCCGGGACTGTCCTACGAGCAGTACTTC. It encodes CATSRPGLSYEQYF.

This clonotype was found a few times. The CDR3 coding sequence is TGCAGCTTCGGGACTAGCGGGAGGAACACCGGGGAGCTGTTTTTT. Protein: CSFGTSGRNTGELFF. The chain has TRBV29-1 and TRBJ2-2; 14 positions match TRBD2. The CDR3 is 15 residues long. The germline V gene encodes CDR1 SQVTM and CDR2 ANQGSEA. The V segment lost 8 bases and the J segment 1 base; nucleotides outside the gene matches: 3.

The CDR3 sequence is CASSYGGRVGTQYF. CDR3 nucleotides: TGTGCCAGCAGCTACGGTGGCAGGGTGGGGACCCAGTACTTC. The rearrangement uses TRBV7-9 and TRBJ2-5, with a weak D call TRBD1 (5 bases). CDR3 length: 14 amino acids. V was shortened by 4 bases and J by 7 bases, with 16 bases between the two germline ends. The germline V gene has CDR1 SEHNR and CDR2 FQNEAQ (reference sequence).